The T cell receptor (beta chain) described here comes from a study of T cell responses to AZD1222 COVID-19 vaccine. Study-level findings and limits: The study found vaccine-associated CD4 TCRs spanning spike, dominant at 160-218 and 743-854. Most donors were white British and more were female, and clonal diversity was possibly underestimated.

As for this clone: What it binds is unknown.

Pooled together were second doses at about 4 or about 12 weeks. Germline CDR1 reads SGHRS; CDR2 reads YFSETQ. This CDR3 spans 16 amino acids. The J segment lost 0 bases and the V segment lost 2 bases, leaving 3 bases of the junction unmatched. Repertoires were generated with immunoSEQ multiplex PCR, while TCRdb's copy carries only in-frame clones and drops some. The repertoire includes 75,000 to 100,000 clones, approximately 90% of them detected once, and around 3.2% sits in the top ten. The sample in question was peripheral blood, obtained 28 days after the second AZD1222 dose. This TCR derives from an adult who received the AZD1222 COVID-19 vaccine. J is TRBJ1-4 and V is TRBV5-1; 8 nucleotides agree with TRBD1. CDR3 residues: CASSFTGGATNEKLFF. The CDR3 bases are TGCGCCAGCAGCTTTACAGGGGGTGCAACTAATGAAAAACTGTTTTTT.